The entry below describes one T cell receptor beta chain. Its antigen remains unidentified. PCR was performed using 60 Vbeta and 13 Jbeta primers. Libraries were prepared by immunoSEQ multiplex PCR; TCRdb keeps only in-frame clonotypes and omits some of them. Of 180,000 or so clones listed, about four fifths were seen once; the top ten hold roughly 3%. The germline V gene has CDR1 MDHEN and CDR2 SYDVKM. The CDR3 extends over 15 amino acids. The V end lost 10 bases, the J end lost 1 base, and 17 bases lay between the germline ends. This sample stems from a study of cytomegalovirus exposure and HLA in healthy donors. Study observations and caveats: Researchers reportedly found TCR beta sequences accurately predicted most subjects' HLA-A and HLA-B alleles. Under 20,000 TCR beta sequences were associated with HLA alleles at 0.05 false discovery rate in a later analysis.

The clonotype comes from a male donor in good health and CMV-seronegative. This chain links TRBV28 with TRBJ2-4; TRBD2 might be the D (5 bases). Sequenced sample: PBMCs. Written as DNA, the CDR3 is TGTGCCACTCACGCCGGGGAGTGGGCCAAAAACATTCAGTACTTC. It yields the protein CATHAGEWAKNIQYF.